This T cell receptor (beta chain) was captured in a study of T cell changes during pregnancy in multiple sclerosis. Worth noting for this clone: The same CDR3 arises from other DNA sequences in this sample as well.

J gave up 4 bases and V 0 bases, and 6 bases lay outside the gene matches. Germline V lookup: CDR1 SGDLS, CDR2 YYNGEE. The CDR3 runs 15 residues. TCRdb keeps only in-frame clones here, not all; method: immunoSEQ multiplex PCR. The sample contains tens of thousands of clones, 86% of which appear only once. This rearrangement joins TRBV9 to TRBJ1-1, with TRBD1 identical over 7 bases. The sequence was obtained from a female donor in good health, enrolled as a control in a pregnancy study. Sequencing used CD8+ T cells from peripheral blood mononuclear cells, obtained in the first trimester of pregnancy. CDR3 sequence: CASSVGGGAGTEAFF. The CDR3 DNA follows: TGTGCCAGCAGCGTAGGAGGGGGCGCGGGCACTGAAGCTTTCTTT.